Sequencing of this TCR beta chain was carried out in a study of CD8 T cells in ankylosing spondylitis. There are 16 residues in the CDR3. V lost 0 bases to trimming and J lost 3 bases; unmatched junction nucleotides: 4. CDR1 and CDR2 (germline): SGHVS, FNYEAQ. About this clonotype: Its target is not known.

Broader study findings: Earlier literature documents some of the motif variants in reactive arthritis synovial fluid and blood. A motif in TCR beta, a set of seven to nine highly homologous variants, appeared characteristic of ankylosing spondylitis blood.

TCRdb ran MiXCR on the 5' RACE reads and lists one entry per CDR3 protein. The sample shows approximately 500,000 distinct CDR3 sequences, 12% of them seen only once. Specimen: blood, either unsorted or a sorted T cell fraction (not recorded which). This sequence originates from a male donor with ankylosing spondylitis. The chain has TRBV7-6 and TRBJ2-3; 9 bases match TRBD1. CDR3 sequence: CASSLALGQGTDTQYF. The CDR3, as DNA: TGTGCCAGCAGCTTAGCGCTGGGACAGGGTACAGATACGCAGTATTTT.